Listed below are T cell receptor beta chains from one sample, sequenced in a study of tumor-infiltrating lymphocytes in primary liver carcinoma. TCRdb processed the multiplex PCR reads anew with MiXCR; each CDR3 protein has one entry. The sample yields about 330,000 distinct CDR3 sequences, approximately 65% seen once. Material for sequencing was peripheral blood. The source of these receptors is a middle-aged man with primary liver carcinoma and hepatitis B virus infection. CDR3s include the opening cysteine and the closing phenylalanine or tryptophan. D genes are given only for firm matches. Clone size is not always given. Where it is, it says once, few, many or a class for expanded clones.

D,J,V,size,DNA,CDR3
TRBD1,TRBJ1-2,TRBV10-3,once,TGTGTCATCAGTGAGTCGACAGGGGGCGAACCTAACTATGGCTACACCTTC,CVISESTGGEPNYGYTF
TRBD2,TRBJ2-3,TRBV4-2,NA,TGTGCCAGCAGCCAAGAAAATAAAGGGACTAGCGTCACAGATATGCAGTATTTT,CASSQENKGTSVTDMQYF
TRBD2,TRBJ2-6,TRBV4-1,many,TGCGCCAGCAGCCAGATCCGGACTAGCGGGAGGGCTACTGGGGCCAACGTCCTGACTTTC,CASSQIRTSGRATGANVLTF
NA,TRBJ2-1,TRBV12-3/TRBV12-4,few,TGTGCCAGCAGTTTTCATAAGGGGGATAACTCTTATAACTTC,CASSFHKGDNSYNF
TRBD1,TRBJ1-4,TRBV5-1,few,TGCGCCAGCAGCTCCGGGACAGGGGAGAGTGAAAAACTGTTTTTT,CASSSGTGESEKLFF
NA,TRBJ2-7,TRBV11-2,medium-sized,TGTGCCAGCAGCTTAGAAACTTCTCGGGAGCAGTACTTC,CASSLETSREQYF
NA,TRBJ2-1,TRBV11-2,NA,TGTGCCAGCACTTTTTCTAGCCAGAGCTCCTACAATGAGCAGTTCTTC,CASTFSSQSSYNEQFF
NA,TRBJ2-3,TRBV12-3/TRBV12-4,many,TGTGCCAGCACCCAGGGACTGTGGGCAGATACGCAGTATTTT,CASTQGLWADTQYF
NA,TRBJ2-2,TRBV6-1,NA,TGTGCCAGAGACAGGAACACCCGGGAGCTGTTTTTT,CARDRNTRELFF
TRBD2,TRBJ2-7,TRBV12-3/TRBV12-4,NA,TGTGCCAGCAATTGGGGGGGGAAGGTCCACGAGCAGTACTTC,CASNWGGKVHEQYF
NA,TRBJ2-5,TRBV14,NA,TGTGCCAGCAGCCAAGATCGTGCCCAGTACTTC,CASSQDRAQYF
NA,TRBJ2-7,TRBV11-2,NA,TGTGCCAGCAGCTTAGTTTCCGGACGGGGGCCTTCCGAGCAGTACTTC,CASSLVSGRGPSEQYF
TRBD2,TRBJ2-1,TRBV5-1,NA,TGCGCCAGCAGCTTGACTAGCGGGAGGGGAGCTGAGCAGTTCTTC,CASSLTSGRGAEQFF
NA,TRBJ1-6,TRBV12-3/TRBV12-4,NA,TGTGTCAGCAGTTCCCAGGGGAATTCACCCCTCCACTTT,CVSSSQGNSPLHF
NA,TRBJ2-2,TRBV11-2,many,TGTGCCAGCAGCCCCGGACAGTTTTCCACCGGGGAGCTGTTTTTT,CASSPGQFSTGELFF
TRBD2,TRBJ2-1,TRBV6-5,NA,TGTGCCAGCAGACTAGCGGGAGGGTTTGGAAATGAACAGTTCTTC,CASRLAGGFGNEQFF
NA,TRBJ1-3,TRBV14,NA,TGTGCCAGCAGCCAAAACTCAGACCTCCTCTCTCGAAACACCATATATTTT,CASSQNSDLLSRNTIYF
NA,TRBJ1-5,TRBV30,NA,TGTGCCTGGAGTGGGAGGTTCAATCAGCCCCAGCATTTT,CAWSGRFNQPQHF
NA,TRBJ2-1,TRBV6-2/TRBV6-3,NA,TGTGCCAGCAGTTACGGGGTGAGTGGGAACAACAAAGAGCAGTTCTTC,CASSYGVSGNNKEQFF
NA,TRBJ1-1,TRBV12-3/TRBV12-4,many,TGTGCCAGCAGGAGATTAGGGACTGAAGCTTTCTTT,CASRRLGTEAFF
NA,TRBJ2-3,TRBV11-2,NA,TGTGCCAGCAGCTTAGACGGCTACACCACAGATATGCAGTATTTT,CASSLDGYTTDMQYF
NA,TRBJ1-3,TRBV6-5,once,TGCGCCAGCAGTTACTCGGTGGCGCCTAGCTCTGGAAACACCATATATTTT,CASSYSVAPSSGNTIYF
TRBD2,TRBJ2-5,TRBV13,NA,TGTGCCAGCAGTCTTAGCGGGGAGATCCAGTACTTC,CASSLSGEIQYF
NA,TRBJ2-7,TRBV4-2,NA,TGTGCCAGCATCCGAGTCCAGAGCTACGAGCAGTACTTC,CASIRVQSYEQYF
TRBD1,TRBJ1-1,TRBV11-2,NA,TGTGCCATCAGCTCCCGACAGGGCCTGAACACTGAGGCTTTCTTT,CAISSRQGLNTEAFF
NA,TRBJ1-5,TRBV11-2,NA,TGTGCCGCCGGAGAACGATGGCCCCAGCATTTT,CAAGERWPQHF
TRBD1,TRBJ1-2,TRBV6-1,NA,TGTGCCAGCAGTGAAATGGGGCAGGGGGACTATGGCTACACCTTC,CASSEMGQGDYGYTF
NA,TRBJ2-7,TRBV11-2,NA,TGTGCTAGCAGCTTAAATCTAGCCGAGCAGTACTTC,CASSLNLAEQYF
TRBD1,TRBJ2-7,TRBV11-2,medium-sized,TGTGCCAGCAGCCCCCTCCAGGGGGCTTGGTACGAGCAGTACTTC,CASSPLQGAWYEQYF
NA,TRBJ1-2,TRBV5-5,NA,TGTGCCAGCAGCTGGAGCGTACAGGGAAACTATGACTACACCTTC,CASSWSVQGNYDYTF
NA,TRBJ1-2,TRBV5-4,NA,TGTGCCAGCAGCCTACAGGGAATTAGAGGCTACACCTTC,CASSLQGIRGYTF
TRBD2,TRBJ2-5,TRBV4-1,NA,TGCGCCGGCAGCCAAAATTCTAGCGGACTAGCTCGAGAGACCCAGTACTTC,CAGSQNSSGLARETQYF
NA,TRBJ1-3,TRBV7-9,NA,TGTGCCAGCAGCTTAGACAGGGCACCTGGAAACACCATATATTTT,CASSLDRAPGNTIYF
TRBD1,TRBJ1-5,TRBV5-6,NA,TGTACCAGCAGCTTGGGACAGGGGTATAGCAATCAGCCCCAGCATTTT,CTSSLGQGYSNQPQHF
NA,TRBJ2-7,TRBV11-2,NA,TGTGCCAGCAGTTTATCTGTTGGTGGGCAGTACTTC,CASSLSVGGQYF
TRBD2,TRBJ2-3,TRBV6-1,NA,TGTGCCGGCAGTGACTGGGGGGGAGGGAGCACAGATACGCAGTATTTT,CAGSDWGGGSTDTQYF
TRBD1,TRBJ2-1,TRBV10-3,few,TGTGCCATCCGGGCGGTTCCAGGGGGCAATGAGCAGTTCTTC,CAIRAVPGGNEQFF
TRBD2,TRBJ2-3,TRBV28,few,TGTGCCAGCAGTTTGTCCGGGACTAGTACAGATACGCAGTATTTT,CASSLSGTSTDTQYF
TRBD1,TRBJ1-1,TRBV15,NA,TGTGCCACCAGCAGAGATTCATGGGACAGGAGCAACATGGAGAACACTGAAGCTTTCTTT,CATSRDSWDRSNMENTEAFF
TRBD2,TRBJ2-4,TRBV28,NA,TGTGCCAGCAGTCGTCCCGGACTAGCGGGAGGGCAATTC,CASSRPGLAGGQF
TRBD2,TRBJ2-6,TRBV30,NA,TGTGCCTGGAGTGAACTAGCGCGACGCTCTGGGGCCAACGTCCTGACTTTC,CAWSELARRSGANVLTF
NA,TRBJ2-5,TRBV10-2,NA,TGCGCCAGCGGGGGTCAAACTAGGGAGATCCAGTACTTC,CASGGQTREIQYF
NA,TRBJ1-1,TRBV5-4,NA,TGTGCCGGCAGCTTGGCGGGAATAATCGAAGCTTTCTTT,CAGSLAGIIEAFF
NA,TRBJ2-2,TRBV29-1,many,TGCAGCGTTGAATCGGGACCGAACACCGGGGAGCTGTTTTTT,CSVESGPNTGELFF
TRBD2,TRBJ2-3,TRBV29-1,NA,TGCAGCGTTCGGGATGCTAGCGGGATTAACGGCACAGATACGCAGTATTTT,CSVRDASGINGTDTQYF
NA,TRBJ2-5,TRBV29-1,NA,TGCAGCGTTGCACTGCAGGGGATGGAGACTCAGTACTTC,CSVALQGMETQYF